Listed here are 4 T cell receptor beta chains from one sample, sequenced in a study of T cell repertoires in cytomegalovirus infection. No antigen has been identified for these receptors. TCRdb reanalysed the reads using MiXCR and keeps one entry per CDR3 protein. The repertoire holds 700,000 to 900,000 distinct CDR3 sequences, with under 35% as singletons. The source material was cultured CD8+ T cells from PBMCs, sampled from culture after CMV antigen stimulation. The receptors were sampled from a human donor in good health (CMV status not recorded). Some clones in this sample may be carry-over from other donors' samples.

The chain is built from TRBV10-3 and TRBJ2-2; TRBD1 aligns across 7 bases. CDR1 is ENHRY and CDR2 is SYGVKD in the germline V gene. The V segment lost 8 bases and the J segment 1 base; nucleotides outside the gene matches: 10. The CDR3 spans 16 residues. The CDR3 region is CAIQDRSLKNTGELFF. DNA of the CDR3: TGTGCCATCCAGGACAGGTCCCTTAAGAACACCGGGGAGCTGTTTTTT.

This clonotype was picked up a small number of times. This chain connects TRBV7-6 to TRBJ2-3, with 10 nucleotides matching TRBD2. The germline gives CDR1 SGHVS, CDR2 FNYEAQ. Germline trimming cut 5 bases from V and 5 bases from J; bases unmatched to any gene: 13. The CDR3 is 17 amino acids. The CDR3 DNA is TGTGCCAGCAGCCTACAACCGAGCGGGGGGGCAGGAGATACGCAGTATTTT. It yields the protein CASSLQPSGGAGDTQYF.

The chain employs TRBV27 and TRBJ1-4; no definite D call. Germline V CDR1 and CDR2: MNHEY, SMNVEV (reference sequence). Between the trimmed V and J ends, which lost 6 bases and 0 bases, there was a span of 14 bases. The length of the CDR3 is 16 residues. The CDR3: CASRKGIVATNEKLFF. CDR3 coding DNA: TGTGCCAGCAGAAAGGGAATAGTTGCAACTAATGAAAAACTGTTTTTT.

The chain employs TRBV5-5 and TRBJ1-6; 8 nucleotides agree with TRBD1. Losses at the gene ends were 4 bases for V and 12 bases for J; bases not matched to a gene: 9. The length of the CDR3 is 14 residues. The germline CDR1 and CDR2 sequences are SGHKS and YYEKEE (reference sequence). CDR3 sequence: CASSPGQGWEPLHF. The CDR3 DNA is TGTGCCAGCAGCCCCGGACAGGGATGGGAACCCCTCCACTTT. The full variable domain, rest sourced from reference TRBV5-5 and TRBJ1-6, is DAGVTQSPTHLIKTRGQQVTLRCSPISGHKSVSWYQQVLGQGPQFIFQYYEKEERGRGNFPDRFSARQFPNYSSELNVNALLLGDSALYLCASSPGQGWEPLHFGNGTRLTVT.